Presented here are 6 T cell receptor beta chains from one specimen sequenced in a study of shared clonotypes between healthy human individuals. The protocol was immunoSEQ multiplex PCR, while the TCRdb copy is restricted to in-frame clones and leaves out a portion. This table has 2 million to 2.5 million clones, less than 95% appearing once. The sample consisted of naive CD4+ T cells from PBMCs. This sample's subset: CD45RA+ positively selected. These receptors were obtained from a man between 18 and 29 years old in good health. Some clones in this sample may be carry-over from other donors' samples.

The CDR3 coding sequence is TGTGCCAGCAGCGTAGCTATCGCGGGAGGGCCCTACGAGCAGTACTTC. This gives the protein CASSVAIAGGPYEQYF. The rearrangement uses TRBV9 and TRBJ2-7; 9 bases are a match to TRBD2. V lost 0 bases, J lost 2 bases, and 6 bases stayed unmatched. The germline V gene encodes CDR1 SGDLS and CDR2 YYNGEE. There are 16 residues in the CDR3.

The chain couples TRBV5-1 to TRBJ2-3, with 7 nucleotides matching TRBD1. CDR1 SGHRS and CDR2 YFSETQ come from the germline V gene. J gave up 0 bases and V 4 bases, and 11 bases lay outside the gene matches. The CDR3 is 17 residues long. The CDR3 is CASSTNRGSRSTDTQYF. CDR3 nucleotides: TGCGCCAGCAGCACGAACAGGGGATCTAGGAGCACAGATACGCAGTATTTT.

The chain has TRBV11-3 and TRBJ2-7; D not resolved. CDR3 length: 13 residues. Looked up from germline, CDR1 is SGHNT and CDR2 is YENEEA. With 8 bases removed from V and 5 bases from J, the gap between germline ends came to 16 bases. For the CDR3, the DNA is TGTGCCAGCGAAAGGGATCCTGCCGACGAGCAGTACTTC. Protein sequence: CASERDPADEQYF.

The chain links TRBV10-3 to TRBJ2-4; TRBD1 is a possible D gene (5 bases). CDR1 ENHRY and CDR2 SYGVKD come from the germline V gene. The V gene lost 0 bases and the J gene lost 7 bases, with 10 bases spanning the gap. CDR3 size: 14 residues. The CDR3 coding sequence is TGTGCCATCAGTGAGTCGGGGCCGGCGAACATTCAGTACTTC. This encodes CAISESGPANIQYF.

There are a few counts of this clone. The CDR3 loop reads CASSLGRNSYNEQFF. The CDR3, as DNA: TGTGCCAGCAGCTTGGGGCGTAACTCCTACAATGAGCAGTTCTTC. The chain carries TRBV5-4 and TRBJ2-1; D ambiguous. Looked up from germline, CDR1 is SGHNT and CDR2 is YYREEE (reference sequence). The germline V and J ends were trimmed by 0 bases and 0 bases, with 7 bases remaining between them. CDR3 length equals 15 residues.

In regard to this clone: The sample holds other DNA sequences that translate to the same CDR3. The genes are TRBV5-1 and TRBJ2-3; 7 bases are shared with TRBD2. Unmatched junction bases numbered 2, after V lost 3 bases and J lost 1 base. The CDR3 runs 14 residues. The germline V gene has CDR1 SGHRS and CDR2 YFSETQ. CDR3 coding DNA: TGCGCCAGCAGCTCTCTAGCGGGCACAGATACGCAGTATTTT. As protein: CASSSLAGTDTQYF.